Listed here is a single T cell receptor beta chain. The target of this receptor is not known. No base qualities exist here, and no much larger clone lies one base off it. The sample belongs to a study of early T cells in non-severe SARS-CoV-2 infection (dated by TCRdb to about 2021). Background on the whole study: Bulk RNA from unsorted whole blood was used for TCR sequencing, so alpha and beta chains could not be paired.

The study was a case-control design nested within a healthcare worker cohort in London, UK, with weekly nasopharyngeal swab PCR tests and blood sampling. Healthcare workers were enrolled in the week of the UK lockdown, from 23 to 31 March 2020, and were followed every week for up to roughly 15 weeks. On the study overall, not on this receptor specifically: VDJdb matching was skewed toward anti-spike CD8 responses and likely underestimated virus-specific expansions by missing private and CD4 specificities.

Library preparation was by 5' RACE. Sequencing used a NextSeq 500. The TCR library protocol attached unique molecular identifiers to individual cDNA molecules to correct for sequencing error and PCR bias. Both TCR alpha and beta chains were sequenced, and tight co-correlation was observed between alpha and beta sequence abundances in each sample. In the source study's methods: Decombinator V4 was used to annotate TCR sequences for V gene, J gene and CDR3. TCRs were defined as expanded if a significant change between any two time points was detected under a Poisson model with p below 0.0001. TCR abundances were normalised to the total number of TCRs sequenced per sample and expressed as counts per million. MAIT TCRs were defined by TRAV1-2 paired with TRAJ12, TRAJ20 or TRAJ33, and iNKT TCRs by TRAV10 paired with TRAJ18. VDJdb, accessed 1 November 2021, was searched for CMV, EBV and SARS-CoV-2 annotated TCRs, with TCRs annotated for multiple antigens excluded. Clones were called with MiXCR by TCRdb after fastp trimmed the public reads at Q25, and only in-frame beta chains were retained. Entries are consolidated by CDR3 protein sequence, retaining the most common genes and DNA. The authors' filters were not applied to this entry. The sample includes around 78,000 distinct CDR3 sequences, with around 15% observed a single time. The ten largest clones take up 3% of the sample.

Germline trimming: 4 bases from V, 7 bases from J; junction bases outside gene matches: 6. From its cysteine to its phenylalanine, the CDR3 spans 13 amino acids. The kept DNA is CDR3 alone, 39 bases in frame from the first base. For CDR1 and CDR2, the germline V gene lists LGHNT and FRNRAP. The V gene is TRBV12-5 and the J gene is TRBJ1-2; 7 bases in between match TRBD1. Sequencing used whole blood. This TCR was sampled from an adult who was a healthcare worker with PCR-confirmed SARS-CoV-2 infection or an uninfected control (not recorded which). The CDR3 protein sequence reads: CASGSVTGVGYTF. At the DNA level, the sequence is TGTGCTAGTGGTTCGGTAACAGGGGTTGGCTACACCTTC.